This TCR beta chain originates from a study of cytomegalovirus exposure and HLA in healthy donors. Findings and caveats of the study: Across donors, presence/absence analyses took sequencing depth to be roughly uniform.

A multiplex PCR was run with 60 Vbeta primers and 13 Jbeta primers. How the authors handled the data: An analysis performed later counted 81 million or so unique TCR beta chains (approximately 10 million of them shared). The repertoire was sequenced with immunoSEQ multiplex PCR; TCRdb's copy has only in-frame clones and lacks some. That table gives V, J and clone size, and the DNA gave D and trimming. The table records around 93,000 clones, 78% of them present only once. V lost 3 bases and J lost 4; bases outside the gene matches: 2. Germline CDR1 is GTSNPN and CDR2 is SVGIG (reference sequence). This CDR3 has 12 amino acids. On this clone itself: Its cognate antigen is unknown.

The TCR originated in a woman aged 40-49 years in good health and CMV-seronegative. The sample taken for sequencing was PBMCs. The rearrangement uses TRBV30 and TRBJ1-1, with 7 bases that match TRBD1. CDR3 region: CAWSQGGTEAFF. The DNA of the CDR3 is TGTGCCTGGAGCCAGGGGGGCACTGAAGCTTTCTTT.